This T cell receptor (beta chain) was recorded in a study of blood T cell repertoires in COVID-19 (dated by TCRdb to about 2020). Looking at the study overall: Samples from collaborators originated in the United States, Italy and Spain and spanned both the acute and convalescent phases of COVID-19. The material from the prospective study consisted of cDNA or gDNA derived from T cells, B-cell-depleted T cells, or PBMCs. The dataset comprised deeply sampled blood TCRbeta repertoires from subjects exposed to, actively infected with, or recovered from COVID-19. A freely available public database, intended as a resource for researchers studying the immune response to SARS-CoV-2, is where the repertoires were released. Samples were obtained from the ongoing ImmuneRACE study (first 160 participants) and from over 1,000 subjects provided by 6 global collaborators. The sample metadata nearly always contained a de-identified subject ID, COVID-19 status, age in years and sex. Where available, HLA class I and class II types were taken from metadata supplied by the sample provider and were not determined by assay-based typing. Study-wide conclusions, independent of this receptor: Clinical and demographic metadata were provided uncurated, with the amount varying by source and participant.

Including cysteine and phenylalanine, the CDR3 has 15 amino acids. Just CDR3 DNA is preserved here, 45 bases in frame from base 1. V gives up 7 bases and J gives up 3 bases, and the segment between their germline ends measures 19 bases. From the germline V gene, CDR1 is SNHLY and CDR2 is FYNNEI. With regard to this clone: Its specific antigen is unknown. The sample holds no much larger clone one base away, and base qualities are not on file.

Collaborating institutions collected whole blood in K2EDTA tubes following their own protocols. For TCRbeta analysis, collaborator samples were shipped as frozen whole blood, as isolated PBMCs, or as DNA extracted from either sample type. TCRbeta CDR3 regions were amplified from genomic DNA using the immunoSEQ Assay, a bias-controlled multiplex PCR. The study's processing was this. The number of nucleated cells in each sample was estimated by amplification of reference gene primers within the assay. To quantify the absolute abundance of each unique TCRbeta CDR3 rearrangement, sequence reads were collapsed and filtered. For each sample, productive Simpson clonality was calculated by taking the square root of Simpson's diversity index across productive rearrangements. TCRdb's version of the immuneACCESS table is confined to in-frame rearrangements and falls short of the full clone set. An unresolved V gene accounts for under half of the shortfall where checked; the remainder is of unknown origin. The V and J calls and the clone size are those of that table, but D and trimming were determined from the DNA. The sample table lists fewer than 350,000 clones, about 76% of them with a count of one. 2.5% to 3% of the sample lies in the top ten.

In this chain, TRBV2 is recombined with TRBJ2-7; matching of 6 bases hints at TRBD1 as the D gene. Sequencing was performed on peripheral blood. This TCR derives from an older woman with active or convalescent COVID-19. The CDR3 region: CASNLGTGKGYEQYF. The DNA sequence is TGTGCCAGCAATTTGGGAACAGGGAAGGGCTACGAGCAGTACTTC.